This TCR beta chain was found in a study of blood T cells in healthy people across ages. Germline assignment: CDR1 SGDLS and CDR2 YYNGEE. V trimming: 2 bases; J trimming: 11 bases; junction bases outside the gene matches: 9. The CDR3 length is 15 residues. Through a sample-barcoded 5' primer and a J-beta primer mix, a second PCR was run for 7 to 11 cycles. TCRdb independently ran MiXCR on the 5' RACE reads; one entry per CDR3 protein. The table lists about 700,000 distinct CDR3 sequences, around 32% of them singletons. V usage is TRBV9 and J usage is TRBJ2-5; 13 bases agree with TRBD2. This TCR came from a woman aged 80 or older in good health. Sequences were obtained from blood. The CDR3 DNA reads as TGTGCCAGCAGCGTGGGACTAGCGGGGAATAATGAGCAGTACTTC. Translation: CASSVGLAGNNEQYF.